This T cell receptor beta chain stems from a study of blood T cell repertoires in COVID-19. Methods used by the authors: From reference gene primer amplification, estimates of nucleated cell counts were derived. Produced via immunoSEQ multiplex PCR; TCRdb's table is partial and in-frame only. Clone size and V and J calls were adopted from that table, with D and trimming inferred from the DNA. The sample has approximately 500,000 clones; 70% to 90% are singletons. Germline V gene lookup returns CDR1 KGHDR and CDR2 SFDVKD. V gave up 4 bases and J gave up 7 bases; unmatched junction bases: 5. CDR3 length: 14 residues.

The clonotype comes from a woman in her 40s who had recovered from COVID-19. Input material: PBMCs or T cells enriched from blood (not recorded which). This sequence joins TRBV24-1 and TRBJ1-5; 8 positions agree with TRBD1. The CDR3 loop reads CATSEPTGVQPQHF. For the CDR3, the DNA is TGTGCCACCAGTGAGCCGACAGGGGTCCAGCCCCAGCATTTT.